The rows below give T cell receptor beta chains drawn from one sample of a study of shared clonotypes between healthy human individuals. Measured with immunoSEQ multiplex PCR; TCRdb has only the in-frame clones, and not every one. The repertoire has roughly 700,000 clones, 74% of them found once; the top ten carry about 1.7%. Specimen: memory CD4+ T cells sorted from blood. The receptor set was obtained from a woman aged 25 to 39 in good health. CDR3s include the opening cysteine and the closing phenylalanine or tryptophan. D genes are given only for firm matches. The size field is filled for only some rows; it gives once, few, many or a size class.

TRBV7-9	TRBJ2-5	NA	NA	CASSVSQETQYF	TGTGCCAGCAGCGTTAGTCAAGAGACCCAGTACTTC
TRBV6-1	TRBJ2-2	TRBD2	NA	CAGGSLAGDTGELFF	TGTGCCGGCGGGTCATTAGCGGGAGACACCGGGGAGCTGTTTTTT
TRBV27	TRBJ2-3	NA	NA	CASSFFSGETQYF	TGTGCCAGCAGTTTCTTTAGCGGAGAAACGCAGTATTTT
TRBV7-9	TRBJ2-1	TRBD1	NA	CASSTDRGSNEQFF	TGTGCCAGCAGCACGGACAGGGGGAGCAATGAGCAGTTCTTC
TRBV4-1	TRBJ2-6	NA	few	CASSQVQSANSGANVLTF	TGCGCCAGCAGCCAAGTTCAGTCAGCGAACTCTGGGGCCAACGTCCTGACTTTC
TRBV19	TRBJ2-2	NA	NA	CASRFGQNTGELFF	TGTGCCAGTAGATTTGGACAGAACACCGGGGAGCTGTTTTTT
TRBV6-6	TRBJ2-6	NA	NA	CASSYVRSSGANVLTF	TGTGCCAGCAGTTATGTTCGTAGCTCTGGGGCCAACGTCCTGACTTTC
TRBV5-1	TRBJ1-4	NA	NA	CASSFGTSTGSNEKLFF	TGCGCCAGCAGCTTCGGGACCAGTACAGGGAGTAATGAAAAACTGTTTTTT
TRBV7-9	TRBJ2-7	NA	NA	CASSLNLEQYF	TGTGCCAGCAGCTTAAATCTGGAGCAGTACTTC
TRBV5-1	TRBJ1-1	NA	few	CASSLVSVNTEAFF	TGCGCCAGCAGCTTGGTTTCAGTTAACACTGAAGCTTTCTTT